Below are 8 T cell receptor beta chains sequenced from a single sample in a study of control samples from healthy donors and cancer patients. Assay: immunoSEQ multiplex PCR; the TCRdb copy retains only in-frame clones and omits some. The data contain some 74,000 clones, roughly 88% of them singletons. The material sequenced was blood. The receptors were sampled from a woman in her 50s in good health.

This clone came up once. The chain combines TRBV12-3 or TRBV12-4 with TRBJ1-5; D gene ambiguous. This CDR3 contains 12 residues. Trimming removed 8 bases at V and 4 bases at J, with 9 bases between. In nucleotides, the CDR3 is TGTGCCAGCGCGGCAGGAAATCAGCCCCAGCATTTT. It is translated as CASAAGNQPQHF.

The chain uses TRBV19 and TRBJ2-3; 8 bases line up with TRBD1. The CDR3 totals 15 residues. Germline CDR1 LNHDA, CDR2 SQIVND (reference sequence). V dropped 8 bases and J dropped 0; count of bases not matched to a gene: 7. CDR3 nucleotides: TGTGCCAGTTCCCGGACAGGGAGTAGCACAGATACGCAGTATTTT. It is translated as CASSRTGSSTDTQYF.

This CDR3 is CATLGLGGTHNEQFF. DNA for the CDR3: TGTGCCACCCTAGGATTGGGGGGGACGCACAATGAGCAGTTCTTC. The rearrangement uses TRBV10-3 and TRBJ2-1; 7 bases are a match to TRBD2. V was clipped by 10 bases and J by 5 bases; unmatched bases: 14. The CDR3 length is 15 residues. Germline CDR1 ENHRY, CDR2 SYGVKD.

The chain carries TRBV28 and TRBJ1-1, with D unclear. V was pared by 10 bases and J by 11 bases, with 20 bases between. CDR1 is MDHEN and CDR2 is SYDVKM in the germline V gene. This CDR3 is 12 amino acids long. The CDR3 here is CAIEKGSGLAFF. CDR3 sequence (DNA): TGTGCCATCGAAAAAGGGTCTGGTCTTGCTTTCTTT.

The DNA for the CDR3 is TGTGCCATCAGTGAACAGGGGTTCGACAATGAGCAGTTCTTC. It codes for CAISEQGFDNEQFF. The rearrangement uses TRBV10-3 and TRBJ2-1; 7 bases agree with TRBD1. Germline V gene sequence: CDR1 ENHRY, CDR2 SYGVKD. Trimming cost V 3 bases and J 5 bases; bases outside gene matches: 4. This CDR3 is 14 amino acids long.

The chain uses TRBV6-5 and TRBJ1-6, with D uncertain. Germline V CDR1 and CDR2: MNHEY, SVGAGI. Trimming took off 5 bases at V and 7 bases at J, with 15 bases between the two ends. This CDR3 contains 15 residues. The CDR3 here is CASSIASLPNSPLHF. Written as DNA, the CDR3 is TGTGCCAGCAGTATAGCTTCTCTGCCAAATTCACCCCTCCACTTT.

The chain combines TRBV18 with TRBJ1-1, with 8 nucleotides matching TRBD1. Germline CDR1 is KGHSH and CDR2 is LQKENI. The CDR3 runs to 14 residues. J lost 4 bases, V lost 4 bases, and 5 bases had no gene match. This CDR3 reads CASSQDRVGTEAFF. CDR3 in DNA: TGTGCCAGCTCACAGGACAGGGTAGGCACTGAAGCTTTCTTT. The whole variable domain, filled in from reference TRBV18 and TRBJ1-1, reads NAGVMQNPRHLVRRRGQEARLRCSPMKGHSHVYWYRQLPEEGLKFMVYLQKENIIDESGMPKERFSAEFPKEGPSILRIQQVVRGDSAAYFCASSQDRVGTEAFFGQGTRLTVV.

The CDR3 DNA reads as TGTGCCAGCAGTGACCGACAGGGCAGCTCCTACGAGCAGTACTTC. It codes for CASSDRQGSSYEQYF. J is TRBJ2-7 and V is TRBV6-1, with 7 nucleotides matching TRBD1. This CDR3 is 15 amino acids long. Germline loops: CDR1 MNHNS, CDR2 SASEGT. The trim removed 3 bases at V and 0 bases at J, leaving 5 bases unmatched.